This TCR beta chain was found in a study of breast tumors, draining lymph nodes, adjacent tissues. Breast cancer patients provided tissue from their axillary draining lymph nodes. The CDR3 contains 15 residues. Germline V gives CDR1 DFQATT, CDR2 SNEGSKA (reference sequence). V dropped 6 bases and J dropped 6 bases, with 24 bases sitting between them. This clonotype was observed a single time. TCRdb fed the multiplex PCR reads into MiXCR, producing one record per CDR3 protein. The table includes more than 200,000 distinct CDR3 sequences, about 32% detected once. The sequence was obtained from a female donor with breast cancer. Some clones in this sample may be carry-over from other donors' samples. The specimen sequenced was axillary lymph node tissue. The chain couples TRBV20-1 to TRBJ2-7, with D perhaps matching TRBD1 or TRBD2 (6 bases each). In DNA, the CDR3 is TGCAGTGCGAGGGGCCTCCGAACAGGGACTGGCGAGCAGTACTTC. Protein sequence: CSARGLRTGTGEQYF.